This note documents a single TCR beta chain sequence. Its matching antigen is unknown. Germline-derived CDR1 and CDR2 are SGHDN and FVKESK. Trimming pared 2 bases from V and 6 bases from J, leaving 14 bases between. This CDR3 has 14 amino acids. These data come from a study of OX40 agonist ivuxolimab in advanced cancers. Study-wide context: Among those enrolled, mean age was 60 years (range 23 to 79) and 82.7% were male. Under the entry rules, prior anti-PD-1, anti-PD-L1 or anti-CTLA-4 therapy was allowed, and 40% had some. Broader study findings: Dose levels from 0.1 to 3.0 mg/kg saw CD4+ and CD8+ blood T cells expand clonally by week 6. The mean number of expanded clones was higher in CD8+ T cells than in CD4+.

Produced via immunoSEQ multiplex PCR; TCRdb's table is partial and in-frame only. The repertoire includes some 110,000 clones, roughly 95% of them detected once, and approximately 0.15% sits in the top ten. The material sequenced was CD4+ or CD8+ T cells sorted from blood, taken in a trial of the OX40 agonist ivuxolimab. The TCR sequence derives from an adult with an advanced solid tumor such as melanoma, head and neck, liver or kidney cancer. The chain couples TRBV14 to TRBJ2-7; no clear D gene. The CDR3 sequence: CASSQFETKGEQYF. The CDR3 nucleotides read TGTGCCAGCAGCCAATTCGAGACCAAGGGCGAGCAGTACTTC.